A single sample gave rise to the 30 T cell receptor beta chains below, sequenced in a study of blood T cell repertoires in COVID-19. Method: immunoSEQ multiplex PCR; TCRdb's copy keeps in-frame clones and lacks some. The sample carries about 93,000 clones, 85% to 90% recorded once. The sequencing sample was made of peripheral blood. The receptors derive from a human donor with active COVID-19. The donor label of this sample is uncertain.

The chain has TRBV24-1 and TRBJ2-3; D is perhaps TRBD2 (5 bases). CDR3 length: 15 residues. The V gene lost 3 bases and the J gene lost 1 base, with 10 bases spanning the gap. Germline values: CDR1 KGHDR, CDR2 SFDVKD. The CDR3 region is CATSDPGSGTDTQYF. CDR3 coding DNA: TGTGCCACCAGTGATCCCGGTAGCGGCACAGATACGCAGTATTTT.

The chain combines TRBV24-1 with TRBJ2-7, with TRBD1 matching over 8 bases. Germline V CDR1 and CDR2: KGHDR, SFDVKD. The CDR3 covers 13 residues. The junction had 5 bases not matched to a gene; V was cut back by 4 bases and J by 7 bases. The DNA of the CDR3 is TGTGCCACCAGTGACCAGGGGGCCGTGGAGCAGTACTTC. Its protein product is CATSDQGAVEQYF.

This clone was observed once. The rearrangement joins TRBV7-9 to TRBJ2-3; 12 bases map to TRBD1. With 4 bases clipped from V and 3 bases from J, the junction kept 2 bases outside the gene matches. CDR1 and CDR2 (germline): SEHNR, FQNEAQ (reference sequence). CDR3 length equals 15 residues. The CDR3: CASSSGQGATDTQYF. The CDR3 coding sequence is TGTGCCAGCAGCTCGGGACAGGGGGCAACAGATACGCAGTATTTT.

The V call is TRBV4-1, the J call TRBJ2-3; 13 positions agree with TRBD2. Germline V CDR1 and CDR2: MGHRA, YSYEKL. CDR3 length equals 18 residues. Trimming cost V 1 base and J 2 bases; bases outside gene matches: 6. CDR3 bases: TGCGCCAGCAGCCAAGCCCGACTAGCGGGGGGCCTCACAGATACGCAGTATTTT. This gives the protein CASSQARLAGGLTDTQYF.

This chain uses TRBV10-2 with TRBJ2-1, with 12 bases fitting TRBD2. Germline V lookup: CDR1 WSHSY, CDR2 SAAADI. This CDR3 contains 16 residues. Unmatched junction bases numbered 8, after V lost 5 bases and J lost 6 bases. The chain's CDR3 is CASSRTLAGGSNEQFF. The CDR3 bases are TGCGCCAGCAGTCGTACCCTAGCGGGGGGGTCCAATGAGCAGTTCTTC.

The chain joins TRBV19 to TRBJ2-2; D perhaps matches TRBD2 (6 bases). The ends were cut back, 6 bases at V and 2 bases at J, with 10 bases in the middle. Germline V gives CDR1 LNHDA, CDR2 SQIVND (reference sequence). The CDR3 spans 14 residues. CDR3 sequence reads: CASRTGGNTGELFF. The CDR3 region has the DNA TGTGCCAGTAGGACCGGGGGAAACACCGGGGAGCTGTTTTTT.

DNA for the CDR3: TGTGCCAGCAGAATACCGGGACAGGGGGATGAAAAACTGTTTTTT. Protein sequence: CASRIPGQGDEKLFF. The gene calls are TRBV28 and TRBJ1-4; the match to TRBD1 covers 11 bases. The CDR3 is 15 residues long. Trimming cost V 6 bases and J 6 bases; bases outside gene matches: 6. The V gene's germline CDR1 is MDHEN and CDR2 SYDVKM.

The V gene is TRBV7-9, the J gene TRBJ1-1; tentative D call: TRBD1 (6 bases). Germline CDR1 SEHNR, CDR2 FQNEAQ (reference sequence). The ends were cut back, 5 bases at V and 4 bases at J, with 14 bases in the middle. This CDR3 spans 14 amino acids. This chain's CDR3 is CASSRTQGSTEAFF. CDR3 nucleotides: TGTGCCAGCAGCCGTACACAGGGCAGCACTGAAGCTTTCTTT. The variable domain in full, completed from reference TRBV7-9 and TRBJ1-1, reads DTGVSQNPRHKITKRGQNVTFRCDPISEHNRLYWYRQTLGQGPEFLTYFQNEAQLEKSRLLSDRFSAERPKGSFSTLEIQRTEQGDSAMYLCASSRTQGSTEAFFGQGTRLTVV.

The V call is TRBV6-5, the J call TRBJ1-1; tentative D call: TRBD1 (6 bases). This CDR3 spans 13 amino acids. CDR1 is MNHEY and CDR2 is SVGAGI in the germline V gene. Trimming took 6 bases from V and 3 from J, leaving 11 bases between them. The CDR3: CASRSGQYTEAFF. The CDR3 DNA reads TGTGCCAGCAGATCCGGACAGTACACTGAAGCTTTCTTT.

The V gene is TRBV6-6, the J gene TRBJ2-1, with TRBD2 matching 7 bases. Germline loops: CDR1 MNHNY, CDR2 SVGAGI (reference sequence). The CDR3 covers 17 residues. V lost 5 bases to trimming and J lost 5 bases; unmatched junction nucleotides: 15. The CDR3 loop reads CASSRDPMGLADNEQFF. Written as DNA, the CDR3 is TGTGCCAGCAGTCGAGATCCTATGGGGCTAGCGGACAATGAGCAGTTCTTC.

The chain joins TRBV5-1 to TRBJ2-7; a possible D gene is TRBD2 (6 bases). Trimming removed 4 bases at V and 0 bases at J, with 20 bases between. The length of the CDR3 is 17 residues. Germline CDR1 SGHRS, CDR2 YFSETQ. Here the CDR3 reads CASSVYPGDDSSYEQYF. The CDR3 bases are TGCGCCAGCAGCGTGTACCCGGGGGACGATAGCTCCTACGAGCAGTACTTC.

CDR3 nucleotides: TGCGCCAGCAGCTTAAGCGGGGGGGACACAGATACGCAGTATTTT. Translated: CASSLSGGDTDTQYF. The rearrangement links TRBV5-1 to TRBJ2-3; 10 nucleotides agree with TRBD2. V dropped 2 bases and J dropped 2; count of bases not matched to a gene: 2. This CDR3 spans 15 amino acids. Germline values: CDR1 SGHRS, CDR2 YFSETQ.

The V call is TRBV12-3 or TRBV12-4, the J call TRBJ1-5; D is uncertain. V dropped 1 base and J dropped 2 bases, with 3 bases sitting between them. The CDR3 has 13 amino acids. The CDR3 loop reads CASSLVGNQPQHF. CDR3 nucleotide sequence: TGTGCCAGCAGTTTAGTCGGCAATCAGCCCCAGCATTTT.

This clone has just one count. V is TRBV15 and J is TRBJ1-1, with D perhaps TRBD1 (6 bases). Trimming stripped 2 bases from V and 1 base from J, with 11 bases between. The length of the CDR3 is 15 residues. Germline loops: CDR1 LNHNV, CDR2 YYDKDF (reference sequence). The CDR3 loop reads CATSRYGQRNTEAFF. The CDR3 DNA sequence: TGTGCCACCAGCAGATATGGACAGAGGAACACTGAAGCTTTCTTT.

This clone was seen a few times. This rearrangement joins TRBV3-1 (or the pseudogene TRBV3-2) to TRBJ1-5; D may be TRBD1 (5 bases). Germline values: CDR1 LGHDT, CDR2 YNNKEL (reference sequence). The CDR3 consists of 19 residues. V was clipped by 0 bases and J by 0 bases, with 18 bases between them. CDR3 in amino acids: CASSQEGSGACYSNQPQHF. The CDR3, as DNA: TGTGCCAGCAGCCAAGAGGGTTCTGGGGCCTGCTATAGCAATCAGCCCCAGCATTTT.

V and J are TRBV7-9 and TRBJ1-2; possible D gene TRBD1, 5 bases. CDR1 and CDR2 from the germline V gene are SEHNR and FQNEAQ (reference sequence). The germline V and J ends were trimmed by 1 base and 8 bases, with 17 bases remaining between them. CDR3 length: 15 residues. As DNA, the CDR3 is TGTGCCAGCAGCTTAGTGGGGGGTCGCCCGCTGGGCTACACCTTC. Its translation: CASSLVGGRPLGYTF. Supplemented by reference TRBV7-9 and TRBJ1-2, the full variable domain reads DTGVSQNPRHKITKRGQNVTFRCDPISEHNRLYWYRQTLGQGPEFLTYFQNEAQLEKSRLLSDRFSAERPKGSFSTLEIQRTEQGDSAMYLCASSLVGGRPLGYTFGSGTRLTVV.

The chain combines TRBV19 with TRBJ1-5; 11 bases agree with TRBD1. Germline CDR1 LNHDA, CDR2 SQIVND (reference sequence). V was clipped by 3 bases and J by 3 bases; unmatched bases: 4. The length of the CDR3 is 16 residues. CDR3 in DNA: TGTGCCAGTAGTATCGGGGACAGGGGGGCCAATCAGCCCCAGCATTTT. Its protein is CASSIGDRGANQPQHF.

A single count supports this clone. The CDR3 protein is CASSLGQTYTF. The CDR3 DNA reads as TGTGCCAGCAGCCTTGGACAGACTTACACCTTC. This chain connects TRBV14 to TRBJ1-2; D perhaps matches TRBD1 (6 bases). There are 11 residues in the CDR3. V was cut by 4 bases and J by 11 bases, with 11 bases left in between. Germline V gives CDR1 SGHDN, CDR2 FVKESK.

The chain links TRBV5-1 to TRBJ2-1, with D possibly being TRBD2 (6 bases). The CDR3 has 13 residues. The germline V and J ends were trimmed by 1 base and 9 bases, with 11 bases remaining between them. Looked up from germline, CDR1 is SGHRS and CDR2 is YFSETQ. CDR3 sequence reads: CASSLFVGGEQFF. CDR3 bases: TGCGCCAGCAGCTTGTTTGTGGGGGGTGAGCAGTTCTTC.

This rearrangement joins TRBV10-3 to TRBJ2-3, with TRBD1 matching 7 bases. The CDR3 contains 15 residues. Germline V gene data show CDR1 as ENHRY and CDR2 as SYGVKD. The junction had 16 bases not matched to a gene; V was cut back by 10 bases and J by 6 bases. This CDR3 is CATRRRDSKPDTQYF. The CDR3 DNA follows: TGTGCCACACGACGACGGGACAGCAAACCGGATACGCAGTATTTT.

This rearrangement joins TRBV6-2 or TRBV6-3 to TRBJ1-2, with D tentatively TRBD1 (6 bases). This CDR3 has 14 amino acids. Trimming took off 7 bases at V and 2 bases at J, with 14 bases between the two ends. CDR1 and CDR2 (germline): MNHEY, SVGEGT. CDR3 sequence reads: CASTPGHLNYGYTF. CDR3 nucleotide sequence: TGTGCCAGCACCCCGGGACACTTGAACTATGGCTACACCTTC.

The gene calls are TRBV11-2 and TRBJ1-1; D gene unclear. Germline V gives CDR1 SGHAT, CDR2 FQNNGV. With 5 bases removed from V and 0 bases from J, the gap between germline ends came to 10 bases. The CDR3 contains 14 residues. The CDR3 here is CASSPGELNTEAFF. The CDR3 nucleotides are TGTGCCAGCAGCCCCGGGGAACTGAACACTGAAGCTTTCTTT. Looking up the rest from reference TRBV11-2 and TRBJ1-1 gives the full variable domain: EAGVAQSPRYKIIEKRQSVAFWCNPISGHATLYWYQQILGQGPKLLIQFQNNGVVDDSQLPKDRFSAERLKGVDSTLKIQPAKLEDSAVYLCASSPGELNTEAFFGQGTRLTVV.

V usage is TRBV9 and J usage is TRBJ2-2; the match to TRBD1 covers 9 bases. Unmatched junction bases numbered 4, after V lost 4 bases and J lost 3 bases. The CDR3 is made up of 15 amino acids. From germline, CDR1 is SGDLS and CDR2 YYNGEE. The CDR3 sequence is CASSLTGGDTGELFF. The DNA of the CDR3 is TGTGCCAGCAGCCTAACAGGGGGCGACACCGGGGAGCTGTTTTTT.

This chain links TRBV15 with TRBJ1-4; D might be TRBD1 (5 bases). Germline values: CDR1 LNHNV, CDR2 YYDKDF (reference sequence). The CDR3 is 15 amino acids. Deletions cut 2 bases from V and 8 bases from J, with 15 bases between. The CDR3, as DNA: TGTGCCACCAGCAGACCACGGGACTTAGCGGAAAAACTGTTTTTT. Protein: CATSRPRDLAEKLFF.

The chain recombines TRBV7-2 with TRBJ2-6; no clear D. The V and J ends lost 2 bases and 0 bases respectively, with 11 bases between them. The CDR3 extends over 17 amino acids. Germline CDR1 and CDR2: SGHTA and FQGNSA. The CDR3 nucleotides are TGTGCCAGCAGCTTAAGATCGAGCCTCTCTGGGGCCAACGTCCTGACTTTC. It codes for CASSLRSSLSGANVLTF.

This sequence joins TRBV7-9 and TRBJ1-1; 9 bases map to TRBD1. Germline V lookup: CDR1 SEHNR, CDR2 FQNEAQ (reference sequence). V was clipped by 6 bases and J by 3 bases; unmatched bases: 17. CDR3 length equals 18 residues. The CDR3 loop reads CASSYTGGASVGDTEAFF. CDR3 bases: TGTGCCAGCAGTTACACAGGGGGCGCGTCTGTGGGGGACACTGAAGCTTTCTTT.

The gene calls are TRBV12-5 and TRBJ1-1; D ambiguous. Trimming pared 6 bases from V and 0 bases from J, leaving 8 bases between. Germline V CDR1 and CDR2: LGHNT, FRNRAP. There are 13 residues in the CDR3. CDR3 loop: CASGRGMNTEAFF. The CDR3 region has the DNA TGTGCTAGTGGCCGAGGTATGAACACTGAAGCTTTCTTT. Combining the CDR3 with reference TRBV12-5 and TRBJ1-1 gives the whole variable domain DARVTQTPRHKVTEMGQEVTMRCQPILGHNTVFWYRQTMMQGLELLAYFRNRAPLDDSGMPKDRFSAEMPDATLATLKIQPSEPRDSAVYFCASGRGMNTEAFFGQGTRLTVV.

The chain employs TRBV4-3 and TRBJ1-6; D is perhaps TRBD1 (6 bases). Germline CDR1 reads LGHNA; CDR2 reads YSLEER. Between the trimmed V and J ends, which lost 1 base and 7 bases, there was a span of 20 bases. CDR3 length: 18 residues. The DNA of the CDR3 is TGCGCCAGCAGCCAAGTCGGGTTGTCAGGGGTAGGGAATTCACCCCTCCACTTT. It specifies CASSQVGLSGVGNSPLHF.

The rearrangement links TRBV7-8 to TRBJ1-5; 10 nucleotides align to TRBD1. With 5 bases clipped from V and 0 bases from J, the junction kept 13 bases outside the gene matches. CDR3 size: 19 residues. Germline loops: CDR1 SGHVS, CDR2 FQNEAQ. CDR3 nucleotide sequence: TGTGCCAGCAGCCCCCGGGACAGGGGTCCGAATTATAGCAATCAGCCCCAGCATTTT. Translated: CASSPRDRGPNYSNQPQHF.

This chain links TRBV24-1 with TRBJ2-5, with D perhaps matching TRBD2 (6 bases). This CDR3 is built from 13 residues. Germline V lookup: CDR1 KGHDR, CDR2 SFDVKD. Trimming shortened V by 0 bases and J by 9 bases, and 10 bases separated the two germline ends. The CDR3, as DNA: TGTGCCACCAGTGATTTGTCGCGGGGTGCCCAGTACTTC. Protein product: CATSDLSRGAQYF.